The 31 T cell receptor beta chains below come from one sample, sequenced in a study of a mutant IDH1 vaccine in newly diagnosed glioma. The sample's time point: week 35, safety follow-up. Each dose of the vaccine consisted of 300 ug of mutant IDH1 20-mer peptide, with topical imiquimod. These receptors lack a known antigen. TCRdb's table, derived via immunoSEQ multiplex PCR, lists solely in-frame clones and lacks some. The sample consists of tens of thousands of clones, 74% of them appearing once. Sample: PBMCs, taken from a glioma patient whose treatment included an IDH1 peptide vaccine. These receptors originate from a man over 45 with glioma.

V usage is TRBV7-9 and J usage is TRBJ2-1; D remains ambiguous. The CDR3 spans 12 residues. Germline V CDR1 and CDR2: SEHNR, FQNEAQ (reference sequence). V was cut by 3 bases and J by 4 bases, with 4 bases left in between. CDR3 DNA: TGTGCCAGCAGCTTCGCTTACAATGAGCAGTTCTTC. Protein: CASSFAYNEQFF.

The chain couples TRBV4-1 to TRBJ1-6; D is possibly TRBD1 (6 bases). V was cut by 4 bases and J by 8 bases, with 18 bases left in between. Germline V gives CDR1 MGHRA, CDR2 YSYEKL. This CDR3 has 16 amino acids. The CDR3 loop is CASSLAGGGRYSPLHF. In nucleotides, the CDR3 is TGCGCCAGCAGCCTCGCAGGAGGGGGTCGATATTCACCCCTCCACTTT.

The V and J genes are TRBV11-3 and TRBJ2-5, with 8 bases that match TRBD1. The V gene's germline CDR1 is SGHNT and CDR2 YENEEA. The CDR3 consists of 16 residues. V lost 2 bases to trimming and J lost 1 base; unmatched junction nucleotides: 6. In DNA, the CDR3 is TGTGCCAGCAGCTTAATACCCGACAGGGGCCAAGAGACCCAGTACTTC. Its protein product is CASSLIPDRGQETQYF.

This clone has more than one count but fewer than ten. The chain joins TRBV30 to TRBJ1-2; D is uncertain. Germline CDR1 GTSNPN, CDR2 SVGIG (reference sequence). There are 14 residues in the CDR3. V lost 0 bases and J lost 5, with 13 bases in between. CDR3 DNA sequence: TGTGCCTGGAGTGTACGTGGCTCTCGGTATGGCTACACCTTC. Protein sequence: CAWSVRGSRYGYTF.

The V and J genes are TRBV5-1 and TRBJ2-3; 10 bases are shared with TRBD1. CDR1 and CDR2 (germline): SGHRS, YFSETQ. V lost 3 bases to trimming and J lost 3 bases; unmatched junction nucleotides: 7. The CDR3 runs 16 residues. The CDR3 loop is CASSSAGTGVTDTQYF. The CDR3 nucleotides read TGCGCCAGCAGCTCGGCCGGGACAGGGGTAACAGATACGCAGTATTTT. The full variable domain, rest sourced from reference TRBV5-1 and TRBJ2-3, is KAGVTQTPRYLIKTRGQQVTLSCSPISGHRSVSWYQQTPGQGLQFLFEYFSETQRNKGNFPGRFSGRQFSNSRSEMNVSTLELGDSALYLCASSSAGTGVTDTQYFGPGTRLTVL.

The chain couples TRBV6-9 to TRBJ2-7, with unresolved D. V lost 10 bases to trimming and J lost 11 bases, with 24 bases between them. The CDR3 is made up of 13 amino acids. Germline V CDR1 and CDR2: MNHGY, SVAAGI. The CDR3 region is CATSRGPSTVEYF. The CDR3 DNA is TGTGCCACCTCCCGCGGCCCATCGACGGTGGAGTACTTC.

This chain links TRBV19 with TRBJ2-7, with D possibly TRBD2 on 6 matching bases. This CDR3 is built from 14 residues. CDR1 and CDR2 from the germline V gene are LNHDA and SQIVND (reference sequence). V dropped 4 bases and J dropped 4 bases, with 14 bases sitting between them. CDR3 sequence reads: CASSKEARGYEQYF. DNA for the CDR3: TGTGCCAGTAGTAAGGAGGCGCGGGGTTACGAGCAGTACTTC.

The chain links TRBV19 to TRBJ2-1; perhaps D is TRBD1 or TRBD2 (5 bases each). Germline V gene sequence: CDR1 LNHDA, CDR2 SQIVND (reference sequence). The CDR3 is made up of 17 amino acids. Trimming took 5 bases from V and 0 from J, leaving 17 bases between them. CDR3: CASSSSGTRSSYNEQFF. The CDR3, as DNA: TGTGCCAGTAGTTCCTCCGGGACGAGGAGCTCCTACAATGAGCAGTTCTTC.

The CDR3 DNA reads TGTGCCAGTAGTACGCGGACAGGGTATGTGGAGACCCAGTACTTC. Translation: CASSTRTGYVETQYF. The rearrangement links TRBV19 to TRBJ2-5; 8 bases line up with TRBD1. Germline CDR1 LNHDA, CDR2 SQIVND (reference sequence). V trimming: 4 bases; J trimming: 5 bases; junction bases outside the gene matches: 9. This CDR3 comprises 15 residues.

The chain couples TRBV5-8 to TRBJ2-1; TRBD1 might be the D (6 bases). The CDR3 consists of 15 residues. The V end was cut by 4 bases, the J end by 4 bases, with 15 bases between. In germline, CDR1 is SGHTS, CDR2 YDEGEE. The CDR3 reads CASSGGQTTYNEQFF. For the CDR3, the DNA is TGTGCCAGCAGCGGCGGACAGACGACGTACAATGAGCAGTTCTTC.

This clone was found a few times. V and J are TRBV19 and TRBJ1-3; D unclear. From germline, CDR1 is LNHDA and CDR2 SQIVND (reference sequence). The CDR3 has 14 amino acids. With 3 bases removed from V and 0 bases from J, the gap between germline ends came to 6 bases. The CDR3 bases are TGTGCCAGTAGTATGGGCTCCTCTGGAAACACCATATATTTT. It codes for CASSMGSSGNTIYF. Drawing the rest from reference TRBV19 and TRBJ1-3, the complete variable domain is DGGITQSPKYLFRKEGQNVTLSCEQNLNHDAMYWYRQDPGQGLRLIYYSQIVNDFQKGDIAEGYSVSREKKESFPLTVTSAQKNPTAFYLCASSMGSSGNTIYFGEGSWLTVV.

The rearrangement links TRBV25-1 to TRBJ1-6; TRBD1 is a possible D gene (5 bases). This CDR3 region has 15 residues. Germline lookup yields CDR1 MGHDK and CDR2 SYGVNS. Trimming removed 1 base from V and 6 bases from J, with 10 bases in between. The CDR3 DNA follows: TGTGCCAGCAGTGAATGGGGGGATGTTAATTCACCCCTCCACTTT. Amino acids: CASSEWGDVNSPLHF.

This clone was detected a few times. CDR3 sequence (DNA): TGTGCCAGTAGTATACGGGGCAATACGCAGTATTTT. It encodes CASSIRGNTQYF. The chain joins TRBV19 to TRBJ2-3, with D possibly called TRBD1 or TRBD2 (5 bases each). The CDR3 covers 12 residues. V lost 2 bases and J lost 7, with 7 bases in between. The germline CDR1 and CDR2 sequences are LNHDA and SQIVND (reference sequence).

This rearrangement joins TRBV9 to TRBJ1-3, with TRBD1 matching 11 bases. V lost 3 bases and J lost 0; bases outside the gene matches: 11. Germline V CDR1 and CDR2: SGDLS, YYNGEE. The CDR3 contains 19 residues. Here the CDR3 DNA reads TGTGCCAGCAGCGCATCCGGGACAGGGGGACCCCTCTCTGGAAACACCATATATTTT. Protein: CASSASGTGGPLSGNTIYF.

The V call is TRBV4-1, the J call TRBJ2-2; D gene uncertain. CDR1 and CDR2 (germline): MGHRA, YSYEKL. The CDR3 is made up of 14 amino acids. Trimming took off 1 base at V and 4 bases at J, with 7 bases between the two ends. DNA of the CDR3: TGCGCCAGCAGCCAAGTACGGTCCACCGGGGAGCTGTTTTTT. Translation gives CASSQVRSTGELFF.

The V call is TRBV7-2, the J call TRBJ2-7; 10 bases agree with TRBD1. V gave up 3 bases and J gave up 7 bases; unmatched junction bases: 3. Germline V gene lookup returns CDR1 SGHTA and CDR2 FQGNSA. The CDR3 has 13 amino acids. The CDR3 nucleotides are TGTGCCAGCAGCTTGGGACAGGGGATTGAGCAGTACTTC. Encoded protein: CASSLGQGIEQYF.

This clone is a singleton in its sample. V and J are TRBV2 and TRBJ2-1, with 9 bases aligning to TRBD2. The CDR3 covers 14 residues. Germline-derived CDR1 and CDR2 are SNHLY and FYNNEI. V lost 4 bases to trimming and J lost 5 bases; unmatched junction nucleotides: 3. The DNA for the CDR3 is TGTGCCAGCAGTGCCAGCGGGGGGAACAATGAGCAGTTCTTC. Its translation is CASSASGGNNEQFF.

The CDR3 DNA is TGTGCCAGCTCACCGGTTACAGAAGCCTACGAGCAGTACTTC. Its translation is CASSPVTEAYEQYF. The chain has TRBV18 and TRBJ2-7; no reliable D call. V lost 3 bases and J lost 2, with 11 bases in between. The CDR3 loop spans 14 amino acids. Germline assignment: CDR1 KGHSH and CDR2 LQKENI.

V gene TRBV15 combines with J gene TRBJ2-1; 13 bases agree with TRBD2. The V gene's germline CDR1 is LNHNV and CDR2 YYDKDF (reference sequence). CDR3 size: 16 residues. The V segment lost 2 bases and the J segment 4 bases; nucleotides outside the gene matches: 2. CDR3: CATSRRLAGGYNEQFF. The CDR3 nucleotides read TGTGCCACCAGCAGAAGACTAGCGGGGGGTTACAATGAGCAGTTCTTC.

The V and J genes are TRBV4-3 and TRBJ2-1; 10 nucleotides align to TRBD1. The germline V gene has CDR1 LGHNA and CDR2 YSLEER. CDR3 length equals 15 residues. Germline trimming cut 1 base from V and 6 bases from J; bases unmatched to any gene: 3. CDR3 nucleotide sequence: TGCGCCAGCAGCCAAGGGACAGGGGGAGGCAATGAGCAGTTCTTC. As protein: CASSQGTGGGNEQFF.

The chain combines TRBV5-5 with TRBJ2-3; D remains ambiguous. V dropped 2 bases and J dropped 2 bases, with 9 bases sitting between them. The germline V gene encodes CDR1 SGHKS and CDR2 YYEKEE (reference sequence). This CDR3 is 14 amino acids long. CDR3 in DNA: TGTGCCAGCAGCTTAGGGCCGAACACAGATACGCAGTATTTT. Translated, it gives CASSLGPNTDTQYF.

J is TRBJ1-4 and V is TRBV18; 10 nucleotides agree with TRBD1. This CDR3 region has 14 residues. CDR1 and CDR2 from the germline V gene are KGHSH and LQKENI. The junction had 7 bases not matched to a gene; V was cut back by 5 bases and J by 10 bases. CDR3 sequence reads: CASSTGTGAVKLFF. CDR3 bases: TGTGCCAGCTCAACCGGGACAGGGGCCGTAAAACTGTTTTTT.

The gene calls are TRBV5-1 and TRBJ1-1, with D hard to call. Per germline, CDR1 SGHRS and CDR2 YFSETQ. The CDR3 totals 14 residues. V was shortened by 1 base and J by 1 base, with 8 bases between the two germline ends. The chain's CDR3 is CASSLRHQNTEAFF. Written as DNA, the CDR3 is TGCGCCAGCAGCTTGAGACACCAGAACACTGAAGCTTTCTTT.

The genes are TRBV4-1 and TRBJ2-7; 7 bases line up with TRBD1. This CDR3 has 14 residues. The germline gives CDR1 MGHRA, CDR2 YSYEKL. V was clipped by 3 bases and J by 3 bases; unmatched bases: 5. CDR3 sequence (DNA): TGCGCCAGCAGCCACCCCGACAGGGACTACGAGCAGTACTTC. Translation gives CASSHPDRDYEQYF.

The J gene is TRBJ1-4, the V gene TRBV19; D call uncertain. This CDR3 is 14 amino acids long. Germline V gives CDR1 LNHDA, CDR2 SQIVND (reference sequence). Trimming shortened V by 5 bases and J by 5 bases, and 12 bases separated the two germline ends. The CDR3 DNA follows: TGTGCCAGTAGTGGCGGGCAGCGGAATGAAAAACTGTTTTTT. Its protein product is CASSGGQRNEKLFF. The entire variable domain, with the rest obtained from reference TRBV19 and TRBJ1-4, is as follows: DGGITQSPKYLFRKEGQNVTLSCEQNLNHDAMYWYRQDPGQGLRLIYYSQIVNDFQKGDIAEGYSVSREKKESFPLTVTSAQKNPTAFYLCASSGGQRNEKLFFGSGTQLSVL.

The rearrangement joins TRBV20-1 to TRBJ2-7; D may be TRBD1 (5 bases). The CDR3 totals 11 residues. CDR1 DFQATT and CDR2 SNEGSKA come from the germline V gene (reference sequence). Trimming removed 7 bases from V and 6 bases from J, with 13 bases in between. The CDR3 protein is CSVSQGAEQYF. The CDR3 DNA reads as TGCAGTGTTTCCCAGGGCGCCGAGCAGTACTTC.

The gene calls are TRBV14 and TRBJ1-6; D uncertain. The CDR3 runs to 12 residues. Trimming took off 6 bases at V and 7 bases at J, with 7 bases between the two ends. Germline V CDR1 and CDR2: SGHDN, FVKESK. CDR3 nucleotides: TGTGCCAGCAGTCTGGGGAATTCACCCCTCCACTTT. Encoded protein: CASSLGNSPLHF. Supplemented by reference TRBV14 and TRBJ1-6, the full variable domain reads EAGVTQFPSHSVIEKGQTVTLRCDPISGHDNLYWYRRVMGKEIKFLLHFVKESKQDESGMPNNRFLAERTGGTYSTLKVQPAELEDSGVYFCASSLGNSPLHFGNGTRLTVT.

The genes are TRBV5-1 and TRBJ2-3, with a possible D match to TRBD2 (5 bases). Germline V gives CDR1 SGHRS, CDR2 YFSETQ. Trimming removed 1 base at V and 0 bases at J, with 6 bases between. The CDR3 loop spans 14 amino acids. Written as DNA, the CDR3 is TGCGCCAGCAGCTTGAGCGGCAGCACAGATACGCAGTATTTT. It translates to CASSLSGSTDTQYF.

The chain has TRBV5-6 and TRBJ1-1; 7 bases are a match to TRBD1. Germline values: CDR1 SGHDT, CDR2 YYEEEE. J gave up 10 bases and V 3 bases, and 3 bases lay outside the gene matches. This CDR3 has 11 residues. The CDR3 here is CASSSTGLAFF. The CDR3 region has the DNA TGTGCCAGCAGCTCGACAGGGTTAGCTTTCTTT.

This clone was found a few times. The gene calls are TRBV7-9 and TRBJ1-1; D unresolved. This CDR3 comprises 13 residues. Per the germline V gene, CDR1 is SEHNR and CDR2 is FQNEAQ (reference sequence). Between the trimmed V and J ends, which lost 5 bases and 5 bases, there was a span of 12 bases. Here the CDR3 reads CASSGARETEAFF. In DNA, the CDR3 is TGTGCCAGCAGCGGAGCCCGGGAGACTGAAGCTTTCTTT. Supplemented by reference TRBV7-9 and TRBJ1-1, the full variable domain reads DTGVSQNPRHKITKRGQNVTFRCDPISEHNRLYWYRQTLGQGPEFLTYFQNEAQLEKSRLLSDRFSAERPKGSFSTLEIQRTEQGDSAMYLCASSGARETEAFFGQGTRLTVV.

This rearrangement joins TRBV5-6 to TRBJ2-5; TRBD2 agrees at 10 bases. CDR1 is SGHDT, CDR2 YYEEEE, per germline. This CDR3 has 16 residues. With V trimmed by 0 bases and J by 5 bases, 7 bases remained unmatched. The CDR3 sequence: CASSLVSGGPGETQYF. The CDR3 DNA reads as TGTGCCAGCAGCTTGGTTAGCGGGGGGCCCGGGGAGACCCAGTACTTC.